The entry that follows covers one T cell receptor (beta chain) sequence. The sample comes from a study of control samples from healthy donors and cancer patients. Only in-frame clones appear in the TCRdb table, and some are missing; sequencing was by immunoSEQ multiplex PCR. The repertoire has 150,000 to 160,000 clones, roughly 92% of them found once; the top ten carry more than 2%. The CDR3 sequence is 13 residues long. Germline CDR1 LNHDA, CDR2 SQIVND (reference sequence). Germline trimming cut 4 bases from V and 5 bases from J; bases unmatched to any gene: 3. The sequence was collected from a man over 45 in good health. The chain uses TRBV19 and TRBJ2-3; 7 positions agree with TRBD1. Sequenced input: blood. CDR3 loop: CASSRDRGDTQYF. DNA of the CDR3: TGTGCCAGTAGTAGGGACAGAGGAGATACGCAGTATTTT.